This entry features one TCR beta chain sequence. Its target is not known. V lost 2 bases and J lost 10; bases outside the gene matches: 7. Looked up from germline, CDR1 is WNHNN and CDR2 is SYGVQD (reference sequence). This CDR3 comprises 14 residues. The protocol was immunoSEQ multiplex PCR, while the TCRdb copy is restricted to in-frame clones and leaves out a portion. The data contain approximately 76,000 clones, about 91% of them singletons. Time point indicated: week 5, during vaccination. Every vaccine dose comprised 300 ug of mutant IDH1 20-mer peptide plus topical imiquimod. Astrocytomas found in donors were new, WHO grade 3 or 4, IDH1-mutant and ATRX-lost. This sample stems from a study of a mutant IDH1 vaccine in newly diagnosed glioma.

The TCR was taken from a woman aged 45-65 years with glioma. The rearrangement joins TRBV10-1 to TRBJ2-7; 11 bases are a match to TRBD2. Sample: PBMCs, taken from a glioma patient whose treatment included an IDH1 peptide vaccine. CDR3 in amino acids: CASSEKLAGAGQYF. The CDR3 nucleotides are TGCGCCAGCAGTGAGAAACTAGCGGGAGCGGGTCAGTACTTC.